One and the same sample provided the 5 T cell receptor beta chains below, sequenced in a study of T cell clonality in common variable immunodeficiency. Points from the study as a whole: Common variable immunodeficiency TCR beta sequences reportedly had fewer deletions and N-nucleotide insertions.

Antigens for these TCRs are unknown. Libraries were prepared by immunoSEQ multiplex PCR; TCRdb keeps only in-frame clonotypes and omits some of them. This record lists around 20,000 clones, none seen once only, and the top ten clones contain around 2.4%. Sequencing used peripheral blood mononuclear cells. These receptors were taken from a human donor with common variable immunodeficiency.

This clone has a handful of counts. With the read ending 3 residues before the CDR3 end, the germline J gene is used to fill in that end. The sample carries other DNA sequences with the same CDR3. This chain uses TRBV7-9 with TRBJ2-7; D is perhaps TRBD2 (6 bases). The length of the CDR3 is 13 residues. V shed 3 bases and J shed 6 bases, with 12 bases lying between them. The germline gives CDR1 SEHNR, CDR2 FQNEAQ (reference sequence). The CDR3 sequence: CASSFRVGGEQYF. The sequenced part of the CDR3 DNA is TGTGCCAGCAGCTTCAGGGTGGGGGGCGAG.

This clone was detected ten times or more. The DNA ends 3 residues before the CDR3 does, and the rest of the CDR3 is filled in from the germline J gene. The gene calls are TRBV30 and TRBJ1-5; 9 nucleotides align to TRBD1. Unmatched junction bases numbered 9, after V lost 8 bases and J lost 7 bases. From germline, CDR1 is GTSNPN and CDR2 SVGIG (reference sequence). The CDR3 is 13 residues long. Partial CDR3 DNA: TGTGCCACCTCGCGACAGGGGGACCAGCCC. It codes for CATSRQGDQP. The complete CDR3 sequence is CATSRQGDQPQHF.

This clone has a count of ten or more. With the read ending 3 residues before the CDR3 end, the germline J gene is used to fill in that end. This chain uses TRBV12-3 or TRBV12-4 with TRBJ1-3, with D unclear. The CDR3 is 13 amino acids. V was shortened by 6 bases and J by 4 bases, with 10 bases between the two germline ends. The sequenced part of the CDR3 DNA is TGTGCCAGCAGCCGTGCGGCCGGAAACACC. Translating gives CASSRAAGNT. The complete CDR3 protein is CASSRAAGNTIYF.

Points on this clone: The read terminates 3 residues before the CDR3 end, so the remaining end is supplied by the germline J gene. J is TRBJ2-3 and V is TRBV7-3, with D possibly matching TRBD1 (5 bases). This CDR3 is built from 13 residues. From germline, CDR1 is SGHTA and CDR2 FQGTGA. CDR3 amino acids: CASSPITGRAQYF. The covered CDR3 bases are TGTGCCAGCAGCCCAATCACAGGACGGGCG.

This clone was picked up many times. The read stops 3 residues short of the end of the CDR3; the missing end is completed from the germline J gene. This chain uses TRBV30 with TRBJ2-2; tentative D call: TRBD1 (5 bases). Germline V gene sequence: CDR1 GTSNPN, CDR2 SVGIG (reference sequence). The CDR3 covers 15 residues. V was clipped by 3 bases and J by 1 base, with 12 bases between them. The CDR3 reads CAWRPVDRNTGELFF. The covered CDR3 bases are TGTGCCTGGAGACCCGTCGACAGGAACACCGGGGAG.